The 30 T cell receptor beta chains in this list originate from one sample, sequenced in a study of T-cell reconstitution after alpha-beta-depleted transplantation in children. A library of TCRbeta sequences, prepared with unique molecular identifiers, was generated. TCRdb ran MiXCR on the PCR reads and lists one entry per CDR3 protein. The data hold about 610,000 distinct CDR3 sequences, with about 10% observed a single time. Source: PBMCs from the stem cell graft donor, taken from the stem cell graft. These receptors originate from a human donor who donated a stem cell graft to a child with acute myeloid leukemia.

The chain is built from TRBV29-1 and TRBJ2-7, with TRBD2 matching 9 bases. With 6 bases clipped from V and 2 bases from J, the junction kept 11 bases outside the gene matches. The CDR3 has 15 amino acids. Germline V gene sequence: CDR1 SQVTM, CDR2 ANQGSEA. This CDR3 is CSVSIAGAYTYEQYF. Written as DNA, the CDR3 is TGCAGCGTCAGTATAGCGGGAGCTTACACCTACGAGCAGTACTTC.

This clonotype was recorded a few times. This chain connects TRBV20-1 to TRBJ2-2; D perhaps matches TRBD1 (6 bases). The V end was cut by 5 bases, the J end by 7 bases, with 17 bases between. The germline CDR1 and CDR2 sequences are DFQATT and SNEGSKA (reference sequence). The CDR3 contains 14 residues. The CDR3 spells CSARPSGVSGELFF. The CDR3 nucleotides are TGCAGTGCTCGGCCCTCAGGGGTTAGCGGGGAGCTGTTTTTT.

This chain joins TRBV20-1 and TRBJ2-1; 14 nucleotides line up with TRBD2. This CDR3 has 18 residues. CDR1 DFQATT and CDR2 SNEGSKA come from the germline V gene (reference sequence). The ends lost 6 bases at V and 0 bases at J; junction bases unmatched: 10. In DNA form, the CDR3 reads TGCAGTGCCCCGGGACTAGCGGGAGCTCGACTCTCCTACAATGAGCAGTTCTTC. Protein: CSAPGLAGARLSYNEQFF.

This clonotype was recorded many times. V gene TRBV14 combines with J gene TRBJ2-3, with 9 bases lining up with TRBD2. The germline gives CDR1 SGHDN, CDR2 FVKESK. V was clipped by 0 bases and J by 2 bases; unmatched bases: 3. The CDR3 is 16 residues long. In DNA form, the CDR3 reads TGTGCCAGCAGCCAAGAGTCTAGCGGGATCACAGATACGCAGTATTTT. Amino acid sequence: CASSQESSGITDTQYF.

This clonotype turned up a few times. The chain links TRBV27 to TRBJ2-3; a weak D match, TRBD1 (6 bases). Germline V CDR1 and CDR2: MNHEY, SMNVEV (reference sequence). CDR3 length: 16 residues. Trimming removed 6 bases from V and 0 bases from J, with 16 bases in between. The CDR3 nucleotides are TGTGCCAGCAGAACGACCCCACAGGGAAGCACAGATACGCAGTATTTT. Its protein is CASRTTPQGSTDTQYF.

The sample holds a few counts of this clonotype. The V gene is TRBV20-1, the J gene TRBJ2-4; D is perhaps TRBD1 or TRBD2 (5 bases each). The CDR3 contains 13 residues. The V gene lost 0 bases and the J gene lost 6 bases, with 9 bases spanning the gap. CDR1 DFQATT and CDR2 SNEGSKA come from the germline V gene (reference sequence). CDR3 amino acids: CSARDWGRNIQYF. CDR3 DNA sequence: TGCAGTGCTAGAGATTGGGGACGAAACATTCAGTACTTC.

This clonotype has more than one count but fewer than ten. CDR3: CSARLDTDYEQYF. In DNA form, the CDR3 reads TGCAGTGCTCGACTTGATACTGACTACGAGCAGTACTTC. This chain joins TRBV20-1 and TRBJ2-7; no clear D gene. Trimming took off 5 bases at V and 3 bases at J, with 14 bases between the two ends. Germline assignment: CDR1 DFQATT and CDR2 SNEGSKA (reference sequence). The CDR3 contains 13 residues.

Ten or more counts support this clonotype. The V and J genes are TRBV25-1 and TRBJ2-5, with 10 bases that match TRBD2. V was clipped by 7 bases and J by 5 bases; unmatched bases: 10. CDR1 is MGHDK and CDR2 is SYGVNS in the germline V gene. The CDR3 extends over 15 amino acids. The CDR3 spells CASTRDSGRWETQYF. Written as DNA, the CDR3 is TGTGCCAGCACCCGGGATAGCGGGAGGTGGGAGACCCAGTACTTC. The full variable domain, in which reference TRBV25-1 and TRBJ2-5 provide the parts outside the CDR3, is EADIYQTPRYLVIGTGKKITLECSQTMGHDKMYWYQQDPGMELHLIHYSYGVNSTEKGDLSSESTVSRIRTEHFPLTLESARPSHTSQYLCASTRDSGRWETQYFGPGTRLLVL.

This clonotype was found a few times. The chain combines TRBV29-1 with TRBJ2-2, with D perhaps matching TRBD1 (5 bases). The CDR3 is 12 residues long. The V gene's germline CDR1 is SQVTM and CDR2 ANQGSEA. Trimming took 6 bases from V and 2 from J, leaving 7 bases between them. The CDR3 sequence is CSVGANTGELFF. CDR3 nucleotides: TGCAGCGTAGGGGCTAACACCGGGGAGCTGTTTTTT.

In its sample, this clonotype was seen many times. CDR3 loop: CASGGAYEQFF. The DNA of the CDR3 is TGTGCCAGCGGAGGGGCTTATGAGCAGTTCTTC. This rearrangement joins TRBV6-6 to TRBJ2-1, with D perhaps matching TRBD2 (6 bases). Germline V gives CDR1 MNHNY, CDR2 SVGAGI (reference sequence). This CDR3 has 11 amino acids. V was shortened by 8 bases and J by 8 bases, with 10 bases between the two germline ends.

This clonotype appeared many times. The chain couples TRBV29-1 to TRBJ2-7; D might be TRBD2 (5 bases). Trimming shortened V by 3 bases and J by 4 bases, and 19 bases separated the two germline ends. The CDR3 sequence is 15 residues long. Germline CDR1 reads SQVTM; CDR2 reads ANQGSEA. The CDR3 protein is CSVERRGGLTYEQYF. The CDR3 DNA sequence: TGCAGCGTTGAGCGGCGCGGCGGGCTAACTTACGAGCAGTACTTC.

The V call is TRBV7-2, the J call TRBJ2-3; no definite D call. Germline V gene sequence: CDR1 SGHTA, CDR2 FQGNSA. The CDR3 contains 13 residues. Trimming stripped 4 bases from V and 6 bases from J, with 11 bases between. The CDR3 DNA reads TGTGCCAGCAGCTCGCGCCCAGTGGATACGCAGTATTTT. Translated, it gives CASSSRPVDTQYF.

The chain recombines TRBV7-3 with TRBJ2-1, with TRBD1 identical over 10 bases. CDR3 length: 17 residues. Trimming cost V 0 bases and J 4 bases; bases outside gene matches: 6. Germline V gene sequence: CDR1 SGHTA, CDR2 FQGTGA. The CDR3 nucleotides are TGTGCCAGCAGCTTAACCTCAGGGACAGGGGTTTACAATGAGCAGTTCTTC. Its protein is CASSLTSGTGVYNEQFF.

The chain links TRBV3-1 to TRBJ1-3; a weak D match, TRBD1 (6 bases). V lost 4 bases and J 0 bases, leaving 7 bases between the germline ends. Per germline, CDR1 LGHDT and CDR2 YNNKEL (reference sequence). There are 14 residues in the CDR3. The DNA of the CDR3 is TGTGCCAGCAGCCCAGGGGTCTCTGGAAACACCATATATTTT. It yields the protein CASSPGVSGNTIYF.

This clonotype was counted ten times or more. V usage is TRBV6-5 and J usage is TRBJ2-3, with D possibly being TRBD2 (6 bases). V was shortened by 0 bases and J by 0 bases, with 10 bases between the two germline ends. The CDR3 contains 16 residues. CDR1 and CDR2 (germline): MNHEY, SVGAGI. The CDR3 region is CASSYSTSLSTDTQYF. The CDR3 nucleotides are TGTGCCAGCAGTTACTCTACTAGCCTCAGCACAGATACGCAGTATTTT.

This clonotype was observed a few times. This CDR3 reads CASSSLADYEQYF. DNA of the CDR3: TGTGCCAGCAGTTCTCTAGCGGACTACGAGCAGTACTTC. The chain couples TRBV6-2 or TRBV6-3 to TRBJ2-7, with 7 bases that match TRBD2. Germline V gene lookup returns CDR1 MNHEY and CDR2 SVGEGT. This CDR3 contains 13 residues. V shed 4 bases, J shed 3 bases, and the junction held 3 bases outside the gene matches.

The J gene is TRBJ2-3, the V gene TRBV5-1; 12 bases match TRBD2. From germline, CDR1 is SGHRS and CDR2 YFSETQ. V shed 0 bases, J shed 1 base, and the junction held 0 bases outside the gene matches. CDR3 size: 16 residues. This chain's CDR3 is CASSLASGRGTDTQYF. DNA of the CDR3: TGCGCCAGCAGCTTGGCTAGCGGGAGGGGCACAGATACGCAGTATTTT.

Many counts were recorded for this clonotype. The chain uses TRBV29-1 and TRBJ2-1, with D possibly TRBD2 on 5 matching bases. The CDR3 sequence is 12 residues long. CDR1 SQVTM and CDR2 ANQGSEA come from the germline V gene. The germline V and J ends were trimmed by 1 base and 6 bases, with 7 bases remaining between them. In DNA form, the CDR3 reads TGCAGCGTTGAAGGAGGGTTCAATGAGCAGTTCTTC. Encoded protein: CSVEGGFNEQFF.

This clonotype was counted many times. The genes are TRBV27 and TRBJ2-2; 8 bases match TRBD2. The germline V gene encodes CDR1 MNHEY and CDR2 SMNVEV (reference sequence). The CDR3 loop spans 15 amino acids. The J segment lost 5 bases and the V segment lost 5 bases, leaving 7 bases of the junction unmatched. CDR3 residues: CASSPSGSLTGELFF. For the CDR3, the DNA is TGTGCCAGCAGTCCGAGCGGGAGTTTAACCGGGGAGCTGTTTTTT.

This chain joins TRBV12-3 or TRBV12-4 and TRBJ2-1; 7 bases are a match to TRBD2. The CDR3 sequence is 16 residues long. V was pared by 5 bases and J by 6 bases, with 13 bases of the junction left unmatched. CDR3 region: CASSPPGLAEVNEQFF. In nucleotides, the CDR3 is TGTGCCAGCAGTCCCCCAGGGCTAGCGGAAGTCAATGAGCAGTTCTTC.

The sample holds a few counts of this clonotype. The chain couples TRBV11-1 to TRBJ1-6; 7 nucleotides match TRBD1. This CDR3 has 16 residues. V lost 5 bases and J lost 4; bases outside the gene matches: 8. Germline values: CDR1 SGHAT, CDR2 FQDESV (reference sequence). The CDR3 nucleotides are TGTGCCAGCAGCCATGGACAGGCGAAGTATAATTCACCCCTCCACTTT. Translating it yields CASSHGQAKYNSPLHF.

This clonotype occurred many times. The chain joins TRBV12-3 or TRBV12-4 to TRBJ2-7; no reliable D call. The V end was cut by 7 bases, the J end by 7 bases, with 14 bases between. The CDR3 sequence is 12 residues long. CDR3 DNA: TGTGCCAGCACTATCGACACCGTGGAGCAGTACTTC. Translation gives CASTIDTVEQYF.

This clonotype turned up a few times. V usage is TRBV6-2 or TRBV6-3 and J usage is TRBJ2-1, with TRBD2 matching over 15 bases. V was pared by 4 bases and J by 2 bases, with 12 bases of the junction left unmatched. Germline values: CDR1 MNHEY, CDR2 SVGEGT. This CDR3 spans 20 amino acids. The CDR3 protein is CASSSRTSGRANQAYNEQFF. CDR3 nucleotide sequence: TGTGCCAGCAGTTCCCGGACTAGCGGGAGGGCCAATCAGGCCTACAATGAGCAGTTCTTC.

This rearrangement joins TRBV18 to TRBJ2-1; TRBD1 might be the D (9 bases). The CDR3 loop spans 19 amino acids. Per the germline V gene, CDR1 is KGHSH and CDR2 is LQKENI. Trimming took 2 bases from V and 4 from J, leaving 24 bases between them. The CDR3 is CASSPTREGDRVKYNEQFF. The CDR3 DNA reads TGTGCCAGCTCACCAACACGGGAGGGGGACAGGGTGAAGTACAATGAGCAGTTCTTC.

The chain links TRBV14 to TRBJ1-2; no clear D. CDR1 SGHDN and CDR2 FVKESK come from the germline V gene. CDR3 length equals 13 residues. V lost 4 bases and J lost 4, with 10 bases in between. The CDR3, as DNA: TGTGCCAGCAGCCCCGATACCGTCTATGGCTACACCTTC. It translates to CASSPDTVYGYTF.

This clonotype was recorded many times. The chain is built from TRBV20-1 and TRBJ2-5, with D possibly TRBD2 on 6 matching bases. The V end was cut by 6 bases, the J end by 0 bases, with 11 bases between. The germline gives CDR1 DFQATT, CDR2 SNEGSKA (reference sequence). This CDR3 has 13 residues. The DNA for the CDR3 is TGCAGTGCCCCGGAGGGCCACCAAGAGACCCAGTACTTC. Residues: CSAPEGHQETQYF.

The chain uses TRBV29-1 and TRBJ2-3; unclear D gene. CDR1 is SQVTM, CDR2 ANQGSEA, per germline. CDR3 length: 13 residues. Trimming removed 2 bases at V and 8 bases at J, with 14 bases between. The CDR3 coding sequence is TGCAGCGTTGAATCACAGAGCTTCGGTACGCAGTATTTT. It encodes CSVESQSFGTQYF.

Many counts were recorded for this clonotype. The genes are TRBV29-1 and TRBJ2-1; maybe TRBD2 (5 bases). V lost 4 bases and J 9 bases, leaving 16 bases between the germline ends. The CDR3 length is 13 residues. From germline, CDR1 is SQVTM and CDR2 ANQGSEA. CDR3 bases: TGCAGCGTTGGTCAGCCCCTTGGAGGTGAGCAGTTCTTC. Its translation is CSVGQPLGGEQFF.

V gene TRBV24-1 combines with J gene TRBJ2-1; 8 bases match TRBD1. Losses at the gene ends were 4 bases for V and 5 bases for J; bases not matched to a gene: 12. This CDR3 has 17 amino acids. The V gene's germline CDR1 is KGHDR and CDR2 SFDVKD. The DNA for the CDR3 is TGTGCCACCAGTGACCGGACAGGGTCCCACCCCAACAATGAGCAGTTCTTC. Its translation: CATSDRTGSHPNNEQFF.

V usage is TRBV20-1 and J usage is TRBJ1-2; TRBD1 aligns across 8 bases. Germline lookup yields CDR1 DFQATT and CDR2 SNEGSKA (reference sequence). The CDR3 spans 17 residues. With 3 bases clipped from V and 3 bases from J, the junction kept 15 bases outside the gene matches. The chain's CDR3 is CSASQTGGDFRDYGYTF. The CDR3 DNA is TGCAGTGCTAGCCAAACAGGGGGAGACTTTAGGGACTATGGCTACACCTTC.